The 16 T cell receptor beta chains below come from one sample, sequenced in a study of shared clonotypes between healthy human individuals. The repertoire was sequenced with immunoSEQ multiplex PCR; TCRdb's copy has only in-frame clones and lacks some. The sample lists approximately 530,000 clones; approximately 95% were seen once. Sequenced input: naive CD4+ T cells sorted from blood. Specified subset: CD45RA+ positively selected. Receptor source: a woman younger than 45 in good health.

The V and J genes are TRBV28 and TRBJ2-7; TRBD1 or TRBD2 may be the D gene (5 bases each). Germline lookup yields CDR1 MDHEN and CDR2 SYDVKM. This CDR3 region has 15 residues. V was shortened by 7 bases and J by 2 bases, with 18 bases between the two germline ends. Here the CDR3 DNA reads TGTGCCAGCACCACTTCAGGGACCCACCCCTACGAGCAGTACTTC. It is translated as CASTTSGTHPYEQYF.

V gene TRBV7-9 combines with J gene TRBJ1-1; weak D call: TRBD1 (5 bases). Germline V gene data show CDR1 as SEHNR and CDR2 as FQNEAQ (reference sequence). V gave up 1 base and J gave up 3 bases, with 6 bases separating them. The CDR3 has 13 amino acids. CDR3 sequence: CASSLVGDTEAFF. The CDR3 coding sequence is TGTGCCAGCAGCTTAGTGGGGGACACTGAAGCTTTCTTT.

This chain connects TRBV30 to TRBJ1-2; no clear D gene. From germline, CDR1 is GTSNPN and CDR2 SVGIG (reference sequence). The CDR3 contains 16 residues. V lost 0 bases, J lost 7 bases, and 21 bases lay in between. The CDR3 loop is CAWSVLSVRTVGGYTF. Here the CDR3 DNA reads TGTGCCTGGAGTGTACTAAGTGTGCGAACAGTCGGTGGCTACACCTTC.

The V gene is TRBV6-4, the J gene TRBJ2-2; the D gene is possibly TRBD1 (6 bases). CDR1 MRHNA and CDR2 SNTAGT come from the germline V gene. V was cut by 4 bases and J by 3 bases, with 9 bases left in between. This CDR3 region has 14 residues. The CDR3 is CASSVGTYTGELFF. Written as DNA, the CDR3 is TGTGCCAGCAGTGTTGGGACATACACCGGGGAGCTGTTTTTT.

CDR3 nucleotides: TGTGCCAGTAGGGCGAGGGAGCTGTTTTTT. This codes for CASRARELFF. The chain couples TRBV19 to TRBJ2-2; D not certain. Germline V gene data show CDR1 as LNHDA and CDR2 as SQIVND (reference sequence). This CDR3 region has 10 residues. The ends were cut back, 6 bases at V and 9 bases at J, with 5 bases in the middle.

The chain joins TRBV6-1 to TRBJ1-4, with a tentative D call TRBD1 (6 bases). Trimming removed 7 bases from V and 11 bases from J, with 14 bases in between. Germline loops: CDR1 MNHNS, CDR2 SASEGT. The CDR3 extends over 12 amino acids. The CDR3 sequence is CASKSTGRKLFF. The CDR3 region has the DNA TGTGCCAGCAAATCGACAGGCAGGAAACTGTTTTTT.

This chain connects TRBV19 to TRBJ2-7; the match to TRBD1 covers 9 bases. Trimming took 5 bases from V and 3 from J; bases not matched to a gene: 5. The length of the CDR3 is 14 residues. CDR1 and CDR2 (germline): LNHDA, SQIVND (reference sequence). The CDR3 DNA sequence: TGTGCCAGTAGTTTAGGGACAGGGCGCTACGAGCAGTACTTC. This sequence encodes CASSLGTGRYEQYF. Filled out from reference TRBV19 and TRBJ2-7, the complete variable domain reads DGGITQSPKYLFRKEGQNVTLSCEQNLNHDAMYWYRQDPGQGLRLIYYSQIVNDFQKGDIAEGYSVSREKKESFPLTVTSAQKNPTAFYLCASSLGTGRYEQYFGPGTRLTVT.

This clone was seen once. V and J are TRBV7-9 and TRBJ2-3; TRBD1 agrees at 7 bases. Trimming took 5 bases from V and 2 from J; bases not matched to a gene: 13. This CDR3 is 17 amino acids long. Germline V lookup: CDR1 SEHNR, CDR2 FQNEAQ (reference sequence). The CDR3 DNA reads TGTGCCAGCAGCCAAGTGTGGAACAGGGGTGACACAGATACGCAGTATTTT. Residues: CASSQVWNRGDTDTQYF.

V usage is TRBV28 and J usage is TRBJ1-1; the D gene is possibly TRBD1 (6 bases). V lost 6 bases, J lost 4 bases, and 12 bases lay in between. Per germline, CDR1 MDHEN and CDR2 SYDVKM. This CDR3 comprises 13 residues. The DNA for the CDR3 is TGTGCCAGCAGCGCCCAGGGGATCACTGAAGCTTTCTTT. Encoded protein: CASSAQGITEAFF.

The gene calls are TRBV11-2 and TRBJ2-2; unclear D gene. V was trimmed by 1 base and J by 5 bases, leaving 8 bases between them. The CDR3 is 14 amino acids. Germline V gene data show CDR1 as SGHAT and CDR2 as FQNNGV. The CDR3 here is CASSLVPVTGELFF. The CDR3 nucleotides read TGTGCCAGCAGCTTAGTACCCGTTACCGGGGAGCTGTTTTTT.

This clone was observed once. CDR3 in DNA: TGTGCCAGCTCGGGGACTAGCAGATACGAGCAGTACTTC. This codes for CASSGTSRYEQYF. The chain joins TRBV18 to TRBJ2-7; 9 bases line up with TRBD2. CDR1 KGHSH and CDR2 LQKENI come from the germline V gene. This CDR3 contains 13 residues. V was pared by 6 bases and J by 4 bases, with 4 bases of the junction left unmatched.

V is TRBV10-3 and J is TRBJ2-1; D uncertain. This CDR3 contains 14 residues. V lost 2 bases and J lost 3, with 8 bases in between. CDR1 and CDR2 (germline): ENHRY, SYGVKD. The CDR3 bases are TGTGCCATCAGTGAGGCACCCGACTACAATGAGCAGTTCTTC. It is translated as CAISEAPDYNEQFF.

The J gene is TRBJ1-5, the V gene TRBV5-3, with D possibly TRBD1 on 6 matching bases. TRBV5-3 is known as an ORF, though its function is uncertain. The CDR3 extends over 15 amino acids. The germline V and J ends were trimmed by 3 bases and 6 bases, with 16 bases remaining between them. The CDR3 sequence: CARSCATGKGQPQHF. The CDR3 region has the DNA TGTGCCAGAAGCTGCGCAACAGGGAAAGGTCAGCCCCAGCATTTT.

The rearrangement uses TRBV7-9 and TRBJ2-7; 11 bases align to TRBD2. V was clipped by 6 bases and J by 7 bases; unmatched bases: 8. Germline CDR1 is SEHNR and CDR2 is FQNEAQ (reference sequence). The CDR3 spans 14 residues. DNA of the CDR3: TGTGCCAGCAGATCCCGACTAGCGGGAAATGAGCAGTACTTC. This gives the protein CASRSRLAGNEQYF. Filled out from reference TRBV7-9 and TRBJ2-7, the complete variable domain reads DTGVSQNPRHKITKRGQNVTFRCDPISEHNRLYWYRQTLGQGPEFLTYFQNEAQLEKSRLLSDRFSAERPKGSFSTLEIQRTEQGDSAMYLCASRSRLAGNEQYFGPGTRLTVT.

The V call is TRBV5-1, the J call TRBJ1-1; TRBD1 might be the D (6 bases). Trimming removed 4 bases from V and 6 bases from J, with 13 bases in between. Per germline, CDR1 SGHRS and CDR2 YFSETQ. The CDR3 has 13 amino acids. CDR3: CASSQHEGAEAFF. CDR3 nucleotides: TGCGCCAGCAGCCAGCATGAGGGGGCTGAAGCTTTCTTT.

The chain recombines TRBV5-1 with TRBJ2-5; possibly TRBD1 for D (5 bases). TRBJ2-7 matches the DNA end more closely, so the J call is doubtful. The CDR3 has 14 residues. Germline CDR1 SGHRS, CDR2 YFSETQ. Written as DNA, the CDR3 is TGCGCCAGCAGCCCTCGCCGGACATACTACGAGCAGTACTTC. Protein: CASSPRRTYYEQYF.